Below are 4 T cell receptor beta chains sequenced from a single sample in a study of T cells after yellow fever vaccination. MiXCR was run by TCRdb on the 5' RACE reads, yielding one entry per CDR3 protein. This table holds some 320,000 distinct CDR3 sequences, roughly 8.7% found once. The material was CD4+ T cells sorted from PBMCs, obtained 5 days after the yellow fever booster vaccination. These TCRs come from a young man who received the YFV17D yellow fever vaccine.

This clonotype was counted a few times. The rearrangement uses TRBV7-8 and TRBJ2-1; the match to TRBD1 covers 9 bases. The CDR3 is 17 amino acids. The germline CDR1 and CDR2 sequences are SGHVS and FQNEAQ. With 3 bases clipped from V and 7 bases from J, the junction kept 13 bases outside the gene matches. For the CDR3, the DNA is TGTGCCAGCAGCTTTTCGACAGGGGGTAATTTTAGGAATGAGCAGTTCTTC. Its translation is CASSFSTGGNFRNEQFF.

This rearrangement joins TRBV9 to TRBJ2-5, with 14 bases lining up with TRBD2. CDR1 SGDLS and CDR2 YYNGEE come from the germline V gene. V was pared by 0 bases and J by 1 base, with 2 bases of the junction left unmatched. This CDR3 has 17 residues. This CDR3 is CASSVGGTSGSQETQYF. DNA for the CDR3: TGTGCCAGCAGCGTAGGCGGGACTAGCGGGAGCCAAGAGACCCAGTACTTC.

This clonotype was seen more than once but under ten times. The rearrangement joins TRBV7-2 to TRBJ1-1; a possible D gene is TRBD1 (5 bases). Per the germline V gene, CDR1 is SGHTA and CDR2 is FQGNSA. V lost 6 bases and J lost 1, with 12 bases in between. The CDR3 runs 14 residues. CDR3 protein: CASSYSGTNTEAFF. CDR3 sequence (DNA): TGTGCCAGCAGTTATTCCGGGACGAACACTGAAGCTTTCTTT. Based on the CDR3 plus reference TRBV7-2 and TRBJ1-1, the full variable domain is GAGVSQSPSNKVTEKGKDVELRCDPISGHTALYWYRQSLGQGLEFLIYFQGNSAPDKSGLPSDRFSAERTGGSVSTLTIQRTQQEDSAVYLCASSYSGTNTEAFFGQGTRLTVV.

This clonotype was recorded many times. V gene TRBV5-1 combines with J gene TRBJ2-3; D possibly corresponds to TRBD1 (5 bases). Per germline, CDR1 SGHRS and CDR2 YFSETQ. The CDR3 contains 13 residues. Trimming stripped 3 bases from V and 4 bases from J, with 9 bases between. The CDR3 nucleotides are TGCGCCAGCAGCTCGGCAGGGCCAGATACGCAGTATTTT. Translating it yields CASSSAGPDTQYF. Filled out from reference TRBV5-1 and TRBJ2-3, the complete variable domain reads KAGVTQTPRYLIKTRGQQVTLSCSPISGHRSVSWYQQTPGQGLQFLFEYFSETQRNKGNFPGRFSGRQFSNSRSEMNVSTLELGDSALYLCASSSAGPDTQYFGPGTRLTVL.